The subject of this entry is one T cell receptor beta chain. This clone was picked up one time. There is no known antigen for this receptor. No qualities accompany the bases; no much larger clone lies one base away. At study entry, adolescents were screened for latent tuberculosis infection by tuberculin skin test and QuantiFERON-TB GOLD In-Tube IGRA. Immunosequencing of unsorted cryopreserved PBMC covered, on average, around 100,000 T cells per clinical donor. Eleven high schools in the Worcester region of the Western Cape, South Africa, served as enrollment sites for adolescents aged 12 to 18 years. Some ten M. tuberculosis-infected adolescents and around 10 uninfected adolescents, matched for age and sex, were selected. Adolescent PBMC were isolated from freshly drawn heparinized blood by density centrifugation and cryopreserved. V loses 3 bases at its end and J loses 3 bases; junction bases beyond the gene matches: 7. Via the germline V gene (reference sequence), CDR1 is GTSNPN and CDR2 SVGIG. CDR3 length: 14 amino acids, cysteine to phenylalanine. The kept DNA is CDR3 alone, 42 bases in frame from the first base.

The immunoSEQ multiplex PCR assay was used to generate TCR libraries, with TCR-beta and/or TCR-alpha/delta assays applied to each sample. Amplified TCR libraries were sequenced on the Illumina high-throughput platform. The authors processed their data as follows. Clustering and dimensionality reduction relied on pairwise TCRdist distances among GMM-specific receptors from T cells that were either sorted ex vivo or expanded in vitro. Each clinical repertoire was scored by mean NN-distance, the average TCRdist to the nearest 10% of tetramer-positive reference sequences. GEM TCR motif frequency was computed as the fraction of unique TCRs matching known GEM sequences by V/J usage and CDR3 length. Active tuberculosis was classified by linear discriminant analysis with leave-one-out cross-validation, implemented in scikit-learn. Here the immuneACCESS table is served through TCRdb, limited to in-frame sequences with V and J called. Missing clones are a known gap in these copies; in checked studies unresolved V genes cover under half, and the rest lacks a known reason. The V and J calls and clone size come from that table; D and trimming were worked out from the DNA. The sample data list around 33,000 clones, and roughly 90% of these were observed just once. Of the sample, around 7.7% falls within the top ten clones.

The sample belongs to a study of T cells in tuberculosis listed by TCRdb under 2018. The study in broad terms: To characterize T cells specific for the mycobacterial lipid antigen glucose monomycolate (GMM), the study used CD1B tetramers together with high-throughput TCR immunosequencing. In a South African clinical cohort, IGRA-negative adolescents, IGRA-positive adolescents with latent tuberculosis and adults with active tuberculosis were compared, with 9 to 10 people in each group.

Overall study results and their limits: Which clinical samples got chosen depended on the availability of cryopreserved specimens, and the active tuberculosis cases were adults, whereas the controls were adolescents. Compared with IGRA-negative controls, TCR-alpha repertoires from active tuberculosis had smaller mean NN-distances to GMM-specific TCRs, which suggests that these TCRs underwent clonal expansion. An accuracy of approximately 90% (AUROC around 0.87) was reached by a classifier using the diverse GMM-specific repertoire, compared with about 70% accuracy when GEM motif frequencies were used. Smaller NN-distances were partly driven by shorter CDR3-alpha lengths in active tuberculosis patients, and statistical significance was not reached for the TCR-beta difference.

Material: PBMCs. The chain uses TRBV30 and TRBJ1-1, with 7 middle bases fitting TRBD1. This clonotype originated in a donor aged 10 to 29 with latent tuberculosis or without tuberculosis infection. Some clones in this sample may be carry-over from other donors' samples. The CDR3 protein sequence reads: CAWRQTGEDTEAFF. The DNA sequence is TGTGCCTGGAGACAAACAGGGGAGGACACTGAAGCTTTCTTT.